The 31 T cell receptor beta chains reported below all come from one sample, sequenced in a study of shared clonotypes between healthy human individuals. Libraries were prepared by immunoSEQ multiplex PCR; TCRdb keeps only in-frame clonotypes and omits some of them. Counted here are about 980,000 clones, about three quarters occurring once; the ten biggest clones make up approximately 1.5%. The sample comprised memory CD4+ T cells sorted from blood. Subset: CD45RA-negative fraction. These receptors were taken from a man younger than 35 in good health.

The V gene is TRBV5-6, the J gene TRBJ2-4, with D hard to call. The germline CDR1 and CDR2 sequences are SGHDT and YYEEEE. This CDR3 has 10 residues. V dropped 10 bases and J dropped 10 bases, with 12 bases sitting between them. CDR3 region: CAVPEAIQYF. Here the CDR3 DNA reads TGTGCCGTGCCAGAGGCTATTCAGTACTTC.

This clone was found once. Other nucleotide sequences from this sample produce the same CDR3. V is TRBV11-2 and J is TRBJ1-1; TRBD1 matches 7 bases. Germline lookup yields CDR1 SGHAT and CDR2 FQNNGV. The CDR3 runs 13 residues. V trimming: 5 bases; J trimming: 1 base; junction bases outside the gene matches: 1. The CDR3 DNA reads as TGTGCCAGCAGCCCAGGGGGGAACACTGAAGCTTTCTTT. This translates into CASSPGGNTEAFF.

The chain is built from TRBV5-1 and TRBJ1-6; no reliable D call. Looked up from germline, CDR1 is SGHRS and CDR2 is YFSETQ. The V end lost 3 bases, the J end lost 6 bases, and 19 bases lay between the germline ends. The CDR3 sequence is 17 residues long. CDR3 sequence: CASSSLGEVGSNSPLHF. The CDR3 DNA follows: TGCGCCAGCAGCTCATTAGGTGAAGTGGGTAGTAATTCACCCCTCCACTTT.

This clone has more than one count but fewer than ten. One end of the junction fails to match germline, which may point to a read error. The gene calls are TRBV7-6 and TRBJ1-6; D not resolved. The V gene's germline CDR1 is SGHVS and CDR2 FNYEAQ. The CDR3 runs to 13 residues. The CDR3 loop reads CASSLVVGSPLHF. In DNA form, the CDR3 reads TGTGCCAGCAGTTTAGTGGTGGGCTCACCCCTCCACTTT.

This clone was detected only a few times. This chain links TRBV5-6 with TRBJ1-5, with 8 bases fitting TRBD1. The germline V gene has CDR1 SGHDT and CDR2 YYEEEE. The CDR3 covers 14 residues. V was clipped by 1 base and J by 7 bases; unmatched bases: 4. Here the CDR3 reads CASSLKTGVQPQHF. CDR3 bases: TGTGCCAGCAGCTTGAAGACAGGGGTCCAGCCCCAGCATTTT.

The chain has TRBV27 and TRBJ1-1, with D hard to call. V was cut by 4 bases and J by 5 bases, with 11 bases left in between. The CDR3 totals 13 residues. In germline, CDR1 is MNHEY, CDR2 SMNVEV (reference sequence). CDR3 sequence reads: CASSSHIGTEAFF. CDR3 sequence (DNA): TGTGCCAGCAGTTCACACATTGGGACTGAAGCTTTCTTT.

For the CDR3, the DNA is TGTGCCAGCAGTAACAGGGGACTTAGCTCCTACGAGCAGTACTTC. Translation gives CASSNRGLSSYEQYF. The genes are TRBV6-1 and TRBJ2-7, with D possibly TRBD1 on 7 matching bases. Germline V gene data show CDR1 as MNHNS and CDR2 as SASEGT. The length of the CDR3 is 15 residues. V lost 5 bases and J lost 0, with 14 bases in between.

In nucleotides, the CDR3 is TGTGCCAGCAGTCACCGGGACAGGGAGCATCAGCCCCAGCATTTT. Translating gives CASSHRDREHQPQHF. This chain links TRBV6-5 with TRBJ1-5, with TRBD1 matching over 9 bases. CDR3 length equals 15 residues. Germline assignment: CDR1 MNHEY and CDR2 SVGAGI. Germline trimming cut 5 bases from V and 5 bases from J; bases unmatched to any gene: 7.

This clone occurred a few times. The chain uses TRBV6-6 and TRBJ2-2; D possibly corresponds to TRBD2 (5 bases). Germline V gene lookup returns CDR1 MNHNY and CDR2 SVGAGI (reference sequence). V lost 5 bases and J lost 6, with 16 bases in between. This CDR3 is built from 15 residues. Here the CDR3 DNA reads TGTGCCAGCAGTATTAATCCCCCCGGGGCCGGGGAGCTGTTTTTT. It is translated as CASSINPPGAGELFF.

This chain links TRBV18 with TRBJ2-1, with D perhaps being TRBD1 or TRBD2 (6 bases each). V gave up 3 bases and J gave up 3 bases, with 9 bases separating them. CDR1 KGHSH and CDR2 LQKENI come from the germline V gene. There are 14 residues in the CDR3. The chain's CDR3 is CASSPKGGYNEQFF. The DNA of the CDR3 is TGTGCCAGCTCACCTAAGGGGGGCTACAATGAGCAGTTCTTC.

This chain joins TRBV9 and TRBJ2-7, with 12 bases matching TRBD2. The CDR3 extends over 17 amino acids. Trimming removed 0 bases from V and 3 bases from J; junction bases left unmatched: 7. CDR1 and CDR2 from the germline V gene are SGDLS and YYNGEE. Here the CDR3 DNA reads TGTGCCAGCAGCGTAGGGATTGGACTAGCGGGGTACTACGAGCAGTACTTC. Amino acid sequence: CASSVGIGLAGYYEQYF.

Comments on this clone: Other nucleotide sequences in the sample specify the same CDR3. The gene calls are TRBV7-9 and TRBJ2-5; D gene ambiguous. The CDR3 sequence is 15 residues long. Germline CDR1 is SEHNR and CDR2 is FQNEAQ (reference sequence). The V and J ends lost 2 bases and 1 base respectively, with 11 bases between them. CDR3 DNA: TGTGCCAGCAGCTTAAGATTAGTAAGCCAAGAGACCCAGTACTTC. Encoded protein: CASSLRLVSQETQYF.

This rearrangement joins TRBV7-2 to TRBJ2-5, with D maybe TRBD2 (5 bases). Germline V gene data show CDR1 as SGHTA and CDR2 as FQGNSA. CDR3 length: 16 residues. Trimming cost V 5 bases and J 6 bases, with 22 bases left between them. The CDR3 protein is CASSPSGEIGLQTQYF. In DNA, the CDR3 is TGTGCCAGCAGCCCAAGCGGTGAGATTGGGCTGCAGACCCAGTACTTC.

The chain uses TRBV5-6 and TRBJ2-7; the D call may be TRBD1 or TRBD2 (6 bases each). Deletions cut 7 bases from V and 2 bases from J, with 22 bases between. The V gene's germline CDR1 is SGHDT and CDR2 YYEEEE. This CDR3 has 16 residues. Written as DNA, the CDR3 is TGTGCCAGCGGCCGACCTGAGGGGGGCGTCACCTACGAGCAGTACTTC. This codes for CASGRPEGGVTYEQYF.

This clone has only a few counts. The chain joins TRBV6-1 to TRBJ1-6, with 7 bases identical to TRBD1. The CDR3 runs to 15 residues. With 1 base clipped from V and 7 bases from J, the junction kept 4 bases outside the gene matches. Germline V CDR1 and CDR2: MNHNS, SASEGT. The CDR3 nucleotides are TGTGCCAGCAGTGAAGGACAGGGTAGCAATTCACCCCTCCACTTT. Its translation: CASSEGQGSNSPLHF.

The rearrangement uses TRBV18 and TRBJ2-1, with D possibly matching TRBD2 (6 bases). The CDR3 has 14 amino acids. V was trimmed by 3 bases and J by 7 bases, leaving 13 bases between them. Germline loops: CDR1 KGHSH, CDR2 LQKENI. CDR3 bases: TGTGCCAGCTCACCCGGGACTGGTCTGAATGAGCAGTTCTTC. Protein sequence: CASSPGTGLNEQFF.

This clone was counted a few times. In nucleotides, the CDR3 is TGTGCCAGCAGGGGGAGGATCGGGGTCGAGGCTTTCTTT. Its protein is CASRGRIGVEAFF. The chain joins TRBV6-1 to TRBJ1-1; no firm D call. The CDR3 is 13 amino acids. V lost 6 bases, J lost 11 bases, and 19 bases lay in between. CDR1 and CDR2 (germline): MNHNS, SASEGT.

The rearrangement links TRBV7-2 to TRBJ1-2; D unclear. Germline V CDR1 and CDR2: SGHTA, FQGNSA. V lost 2 bases to trimming and J lost 8 bases, with 12 bases between them. CDR3 length equals 13 residues. The CDR3 sequence is CASSLPGRSGYTF. CDR3 sequence (DNA): TGTGCCAGCAGCTTACCGGGCAGATCAGGCTACACCTTC.

Concerning this clone itself: Other DNA sequences in the same sample also yield this CDR3. The chain employs TRBV6-4 and TRBJ1-1, with D maybe TRBD1 (5 bases). The ends were cut back, 2 bases at V and 8 bases at J, with 9 bases in the middle. CDR1 MRHNA and CDR2 SNTAGT come from the germline V gene. The CDR3 is 12 residues long. CDR3 sequence reads: CASSDRAGEAFF. CDR3 coding DNA: TGTGCCAGCAGTGACCGGGCAGGGGAAGCTTTCTTT.

This chain joins TRBV5-6 and TRBJ2-6; TRBD2 matches at 12 bases. The CDR3 totals 19 residues. Trimming cost V 1 base and J 0 bases; bases outside gene matches: 5. CDR1 is SGHDT, CDR2 YYEEEE, per germline. CDR3 sequence: CASSLRTSGVPSGANVLTF. CDR3 bases: TGTGCCAGCAGCTTGAGGACTAGCGGGGTCCCCTCTGGGGCCAACGTCCTGACTTTC.

The chain recombines TRBV5-6 with TRBJ2-1; a weak D match, TRBD2 (5 bases). In germline, CDR1 is SGHDT, CDR2 YYEEEE. V was cut by 3 bases and J by 2 bases, with 9 bases left in between. This CDR3 is built from 14 residues. In DNA, the CDR3 is TGTGCCAGCAGCTCGAGGGCCCCCTACAATGAGCAGTTCTTC. Translated: CASSSRAPYNEQFF.

V gene TRBV7-3 combines with J gene TRBJ1-1, with 8 nucleotides matching TRBD1. Germline CDR1 SGHTA, CDR2 FQGTGA. With 5 bases clipped from V and 2 bases from J, the junction kept 10 bases outside the gene matches. The CDR3 is made up of 16 amino acids. CDR3 DNA sequence: TGTGCCAGCAGCCAACAGGGGGTAATTGGAAACACTGAAGCTTTCTTT. Translation: CASSQQGVIGNTEAFF. Full variable domain (outside the CDR3, taken from reference TRBV7-3 and TRBJ1-1): GAGVSQTPSNKVTEKGKYVELRCDPISGHTALYWYRQSLGQGPEFLIYFQGTGAADDSGLPNDRFFAVRPEGSVSTLKIQRTERGDSAVYLCASSQQGVIGNTEAFFGQGTRLTVV.

The genes are TRBV6-1 and TRBJ2-5; D possibly corresponds to TRBD1 (6 bases). The CDR3 runs to 15 residues. Germline CDR1 MNHNS, CDR2 SASEGT. V lost 1 base and J lost 2, with 11 bases in between. The CDR3 DNA is TGTGCCAGCAGTGAAGTCCTAACAGGGCAAGAGACCCAGTACTTC. This codes for CASSEVLTGQETQYF.

This sequence joins TRBV30 and TRBJ2-7; 9 bases line up with TRBD1. From germline, CDR1 is GTSNPN and CDR2 SVGIG (reference sequence). With 3 bases clipped from V and 5 bases from J, the junction kept 11 bases outside the gene matches. This CDR3 is 15 amino acids long. The CDR3 loop reads CAWRRTGTGYHEQYF. The CDR3 coding sequence is TGTGCCTGGAGACGTACCGGGACAGGGTACCACGAGCAGTACTTC.

This clone was seen a handful of times. This chain links TRBV30 with TRBJ2-6, with D perhaps matching TRBD1 (5 bases). V was trimmed by 0 bases and J by 4 bases, leaving 10 bases between them. Germline CDR1 is GTSNPN and CDR2 is SVGIG (reference sequence). The CDR3 length is 15 residues. CDR3 residues: CAWSVAGMGANVLTF. The CDR3 nucleotides are TGTGCCTGGAGTGTTGCAGGGATGGGGGCCAACGTCCTGACTTTC.

The chain has TRBV9 and TRBJ2-3; 9 nucleotides agree with TRBD1. The CDR3 spans 15 residues. Per germline, CDR1 SGDLS and CDR2 YYNGEE. Germline trimming cut 4 bases from V and 5 bases from J; bases unmatched to any gene: 8. The CDR3 is CASSSSTGGKDTQYF. DNA of the CDR3: TGTGCCAGCAGCAGTTCGACAGGGGGTAAAGATACGCAGTATTTT.

The chain uses TRBV5-1 and TRBJ1-2, with 7 nucleotides matching TRBD1. V lost 5 bases to trimming and J lost 6 bases; unmatched junction nucleotides: 7. The CDR3 extends over 13 amino acids. The V gene's germline CDR1 is SGHRS and CDR2 YFSETQ. CDR3 amino acids: CASSQTGIHGYTF. CDR3 DNA sequence: TGCGCCAGCAGTCAGACAGGGATTCATGGCTACACCTTC.

The chain has TRBV27 and TRBJ1-1, with D uncertain. Germline V gene lookup returns CDR1 MNHEY and CDR2 SMNVEV (reference sequence). V was clipped by 6 bases and J by 0 bases, with 14 bases between them. The CDR3 runs to 15 residues. CDR3 sequence (DNA): TGTGCCAGCAGCATGTGGAGTAGCGTGAACACTGAAGCTTTCTTT. Amino acids: CASSMWSSVNTEAFF.

The chain carries TRBV4-1 and TRBJ2-1; D is unresolved. V lost 1 base and J lost 2, with 12 bases in between. This CDR3 has 16 residues. Germline CDR1 MGHRA, CDR2 YSYEKL. The CDR3 nucleotides read TGCGCCAGCAGCCAAGGGGTGTATGACGCCTACAATGAGCAGTTCTTC. It is translated as CASSQGVYDAYNEQFF.

The gene calls are TRBV10-1 and TRBJ2-7; D is possibly TRBD1 (8 bases). V shed 2 bases and J shed 7 bases, with 12 bases lying between them. This CDR3 is 13 amino acids long. CDR1 and CDR2 from the germline V gene are WNHNN and SYGVQD (reference sequence). The CDR3 reads CASSETGGGEQYF. The CDR3 nucleotides read TGCGCCAGCAGTGAGACAGGGGGGGGTGAGCAGTACTTC.

V gene TRBV11-2 combines with J gene TRBJ2-1; D is unclear. V was pared by 0 bases and J by 12 bases, with 15 bases between. This CDR3 is 14 amino acids long. Germline-derived CDR1 and CDR2 are SGHAT and FQNNGV. The CDR3 coding sequence is TGTGCCAGCAGCTTAGATAGAGCAAATGGTCGGCAGTTCTTC. Its translation: CASSLDRANGRQFF.